These 4 T cell receptor beta chains were sequenced from one sample in a study of shared clonotypes between healthy human individuals. Using immunoSEQ multiplex PCR, the repertoire was profiled, and TCRdb retains in-frame clones only, with some absent. The sample has fewer than 1.8 million clones, 98% to 99% seen once. The sequenced sample was naive CD4+ T cells sorted from blood. Subset noted: CD45RA+ positively selected. The receptors were sampled from a man aged 25-40 years in good health.

This chain links TRBV5-1 with TRBJ2-1, with TRBD2 matching over 8 bases. V lost 0 bases and J lost 7; bases outside the gene matches: 6. Germline V gives CDR1 SGHRS, CDR2 YFSETQ. The CDR3 consists of 15 residues. This CDR3 reads CASSLAGGPGNEQFF. CDR3 sequence (DNA): TGCGCCAGCAGCTTGGCGGGAGGGCCGGGGAATGAGCAGTTCTTC.

V and J are TRBV27 and TRBJ1-4; D not resolved. The germline V gene has CDR1 MNHEY and CDR2 SMNVEV (reference sequence). This CDR3 region has 14 residues. Trimming pared 6 bases from V and 0 bases from J, leaving 8 bases between. CDR3 sequence reads: CASRFSATNEKLFF. DNA for the CDR3: TGTGCCAGCAGATTTTCTGCAACTAATGAAAAACTGTTTTTT.

The chain uses TRBV11-2 and TRBJ2-1, with 9 bases identical to TRBD2. Trimming cost V 6 bases and J 2 bases; bases outside gene matches: 5. This CDR3 has 15 amino acids. The germline V gene encodes CDR1 SGHAT and CDR2 FQNNGV. In DNA form, the CDR3 reads TGTGCCAGCAGTTTGGGCGGGAGGGCCTACAATGAGCAGTTCTTC. Translating it yields CASSLGGRAYNEQFF.

The J gene is TRBJ2-7, the V gene TRBV5-1; 9 bases map to TRBD2. The V gene end was trimmed by 2 bases and the J gene end by 3 bases; junction bases not matched to a gene: 18. Germline loops: CDR1 SGHRS, CDR2 YFSETQ. The CDR3 spans 19 residues. CDR3 in amino acids: CASSFLPLDTGLAFYEQYF. In DNA, the CDR3 is TGCGCCAGCAGCTTTCTTCCGCTGGATACGGGACTAGCTTTCTACGAGCAGTACTTC. Full variable domain (remainder filled in from reference TRBV5-1 and TRBJ2-7): KAGVTQTPRYLIKTRGQQVTLSCSPISGHRSVSWYQQTPGQGLQFLFEYFSETQRNKGNFPGRFSGRQFSNSRSEMNVSTLELGDSALYLCASSFLPLDTGLAFYEQYFGPGTRLTVT.